A selection of T cell receptor beta chains follows, all from one sample in a study of shared clonotypes between healthy human individuals. The data were produced by immunoSEQ multiplex PCR, yet TCRdb's version contains in-frame clones alone and is incomplete. In the table there are about 2.3 million clones, roughly 93% of which are singletons. Input material: naive CD4+ T cells from PBMCs. The receptor set was obtained from a man aged 18-30 years in good health. Some clones in this sample may be carry-over from other donors' samples. Each CDR3 is given with its conserved first and last residue. Each record gives: D gene, J gene, clone size, V gene, CDR3 protein, CDR3 DNA. The D gene is left open where the match is weak. The listing skips clone size in some rows; elsewhere it reads once, few, many or a size class.

>TRBD2|TRBJ2-5|.|TRBV28
CASSYGLAVQETQYF
TGTGCCAGCAGTTATGGACTAGCGGTACAAGAGACCCAGTACTTC
>TRBD1|TRBJ2-6|.|TRBV5-1
CASNPTRQGLSGANVLTF
TGCGCCAGCAATCCCACGAGACAGGGGCTTTCTGGGGCCAACGTCCTGACTTTC
>TRBD1|TRBJ1-1|.|TRBV27
CASRPRTTDGPSHRGLNTEAFF
TGTGCCAGCAGGCCCAGAACGACAGACGGCCCGTCCCACAGGGGTTTGAACACTGAAGCTTTCTTT
>.|TRBJ1-2|.|TRBV1
CTSSTRKTYGYTF
TGCACCAGCAGTACGCGAAAGACCTATGGCTACACCTTC
>.|TRBJ1-1|.|TRBV2
CASRFDRPNTEAFF
TGTGCCAGCAGATTCGACAGGCCAAACACTGAAGCTTTCTTT
>TRBD2|TRBJ2-7|.|TRBV30
CAWTRDWGGGNEQYF
TGTGCCTGGACGCGGGATTGGGGGGGTGGTAACGAGCAGTACTTC
>TRBD2|TRBJ2-3|.|TRBV6-5
CATSKGLSGSTQYF
TGTGCCACCTCAAAGGGCCTGAGCGGGAGTACGCAGTATTTT
>.|TRBJ2-1|.|TRBV7-2
CASSLRARYNEQFF
TGTGCCAGCAGCTTAAGGGCGCGGTACAATGAGCAGTTCTTC
>.|TRBJ1-2|.|TRBV29-1
CSVEDWDTQVTF
TGCAGCGTTGAAGATTGGGACACTCAGGTCACCTTC
>.|TRBJ1-4|.|TRBV6-5
CASSYSKVATNEKLFF
TGTGCCAGCAGTTACTCGAAAGTCGCAACTAATGAAAAACTGTTTTTT
>.|TRBJ2-6|.|TRBV5-6
CASSSIGFSGANVLTF
TGTGCCAGCAGCTCCATAGGGTTCTCTGGGGCCAACGTCCTGACTTTC
>TRBD1|TRBJ1-1|.|TRBV7-9
CASSPWDSVPEAFF
TGTGCCAGCAGCCCCTGGGACAGTGTCCCCGAAGCTTTCTTT
>.|TRBJ2-1|.|TRBV7-6
CASSLTEGIEQFF
TGTGCCAGCAGCTTAACGGAGGGGATTGAGCAGTTCTTC
>.|TRBJ2-7|.|TRBV7-6
CASSLGPPPFYEQYF
TGTGCCAGCAGCTTAGGGCCCCCCCCTTTCTACGAGCAGTACTTC
>.|TRBJ2-4|.|TRBV5-6
CASSPGAVEAKNIQYF
TGTGCCAGCAGCCCGGGGGCGGTAGAGGCCAAAAACATTCAGTACTTC
>TRBD2|TRBJ2-7|.|TRBV28
CASSLAGEYEQYF
TGTGCCAGCAGTTTAGCGGGAGAGTACGAGCAGTACTTC
>TRBD1|TRBJ1-2|.|TRBV7-2
CASSFPGQGERDGYTF
TGTGCCAGCAGCTTCCCGGGACAGGGAGAGAGAGATGGCTACACCTTC
>.|TRBJ1-1|.|TRBV18
CASSPSANTEAFF
TGTGCCAGCTCACCATCCGCGAACACTGAAGCTTTCTTT
>TRBD2|TRBJ2-1|.|TRBV28
CASSLRNSVTSEQFF
TGTGCCAGCAGTTTACGGAACAGTGTGACTAGCGAGCAGTTCTTC
>TRBD1|TRBJ2-7|once|TRBV9
CASSRASDRVSYEQYF
TGTGCCAGCAGTCGGGCATCGGACAGGGTTTCCTACGAGCAGTACTTC
>.|TRBJ2-7|.|TRBV28
CASSSPGYEQYF
TGTGCCAGCAGTTCCCCGGGGTACGAGCAGTACTTC
>.|TRBJ1-4|once|TRBV6-1
CASSRQLINEKLFF
TGTGCCAGCAGTAGACAGTTAATTAATGAAAAACTGTTTTTT
>.|TRBJ2-7|.|TRBV28
CASSTPGRLYEQYF
TGTGCCAGCAGTACACCGGGACGGTTATACGAGCAGTACTTC
>.|TRBJ1-4|.|TRBV27
CASTNKGPWEGEKLFF
TGTGCCAGCACAAACAAGGGTCCTTGGGAGGGGGAAAAACTGTTTTTT
>.|TRBJ1-1|.|TRBV7-3
CASSLMSNTEAFF
TGTGCCAGCAGCTTAATGTCAAACACTGAAGCTTTCTTT
>TRBD1|TRBJ1-1|.|TRBV7-2
CASSAYRGGTEAFF
TGTGCCAGCAGCGCATACAGGGGAGGGACTGAAGCTTTCTTT
>.|TRBJ1-2|.|TRBV18
CASSSGTNYGYTF
TGTGCCAGCTCATCCGGGACAAACTATGGCTACACCTTC
>TRBD1|TRBJ2-5|few|TRBV4-3
CATVGQGPQETQYF
TGCGCCACCGTTGGACAGGGGCCCCAAGAGACCCAGTACTTC
>TRBD2|TRBJ2-1|.|TRBV11-2
CASSRRTSGNNEQFF
TGTGCCAGCAGCCGACGGACTAGCGGGAACAATGAGCAGTTCTTC